Sequencing of this T cell receptor (beta chain) was carried out in a study of blood T cell repertoires in COVID-19. Across the whole study: Sites across the United States, Italy and Spain contributed samples from acute and convalescent COVID-19. Sample material is recorded as cDNA or gDNA derived from T cells, B-cell-depleted T cells, or PBMCs.

There are 14 residues in the CDR3. V lost 3 bases, J lost 6 bases, and 6 bases stayed unmatched. Germline V CDR1 and CDR2: SGHTA, FQGTGA. In the authors' methods: Scientists estimated how many nucleated cells there were by amplifying reference gene primers. The table came from immunoSEQ multiplex PCR; TCRdb's copy has only in-frame clones and leaves some out. That table supplies the V and J calls and clone size; D and trimming were determined from the DNA. In the table there are 250,000 to 300,000 clones, over 75% of which are singletons. The source of this sequence is a man in his fifties with active or convalescent COVID-19. The chain links TRBV7-3 to TRBJ1-1; 8 bases match TRBD1. The source material was peripheral blood. CDR3 DNA sequence: TGTGCCAGCAGCTTGACGGACAGGGCCGCTGAAGCTTTCTTT. It encodes CASSLTDRAAEAFF.